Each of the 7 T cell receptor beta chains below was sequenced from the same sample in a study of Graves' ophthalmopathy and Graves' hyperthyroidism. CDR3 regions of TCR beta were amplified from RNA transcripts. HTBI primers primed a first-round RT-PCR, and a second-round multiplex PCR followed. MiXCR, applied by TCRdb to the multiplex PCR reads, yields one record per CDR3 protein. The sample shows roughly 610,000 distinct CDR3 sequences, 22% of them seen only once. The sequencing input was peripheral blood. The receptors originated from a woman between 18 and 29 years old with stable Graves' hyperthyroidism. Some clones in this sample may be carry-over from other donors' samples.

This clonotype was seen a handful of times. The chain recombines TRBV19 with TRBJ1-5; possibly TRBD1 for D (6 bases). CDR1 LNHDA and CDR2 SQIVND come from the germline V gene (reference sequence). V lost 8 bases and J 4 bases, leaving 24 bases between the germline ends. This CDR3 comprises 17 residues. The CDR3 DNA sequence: TGTGCCAGTCAAGGGGGTCCGGGGACGAACGGAAATCAGCCCCAGCATTTT. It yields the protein CASQGGPGTNGNQPQHF.

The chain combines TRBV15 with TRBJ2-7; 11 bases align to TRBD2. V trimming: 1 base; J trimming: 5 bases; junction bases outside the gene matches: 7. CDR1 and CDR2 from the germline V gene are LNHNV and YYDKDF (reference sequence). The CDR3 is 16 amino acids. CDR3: CATSRAPSGRSHEQYF. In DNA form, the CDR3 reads TGTGCCACCAGCAGAGCTCCTAGCGGGAGGTCCCACGAGCAGTACTTC.

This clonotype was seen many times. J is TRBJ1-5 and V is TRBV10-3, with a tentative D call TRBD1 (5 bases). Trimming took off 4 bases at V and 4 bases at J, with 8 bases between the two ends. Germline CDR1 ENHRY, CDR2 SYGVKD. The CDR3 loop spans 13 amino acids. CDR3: CAISGGGNQPQHF. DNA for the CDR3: TGTGCCATCAGTGGGGGGGGAAATCAGCCCCAGCATTTT.

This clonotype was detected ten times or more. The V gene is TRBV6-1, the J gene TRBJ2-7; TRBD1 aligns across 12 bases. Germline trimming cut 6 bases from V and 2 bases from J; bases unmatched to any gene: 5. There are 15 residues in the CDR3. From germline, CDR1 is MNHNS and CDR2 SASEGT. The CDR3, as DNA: TGTGCCAGCAGAGCGGGACAGGGGGCGACCTACGAGCAGTACTTC. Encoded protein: CASRAGQGATYEQYF.

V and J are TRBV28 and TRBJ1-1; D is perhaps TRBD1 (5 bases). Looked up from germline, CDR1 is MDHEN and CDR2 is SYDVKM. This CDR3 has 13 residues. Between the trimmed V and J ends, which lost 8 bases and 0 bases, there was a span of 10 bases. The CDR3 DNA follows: TGTGCCAGCCTGGGGCGGCTGAACACTGAAGCTTTCTTT. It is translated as CASLGRLNTEAFF.

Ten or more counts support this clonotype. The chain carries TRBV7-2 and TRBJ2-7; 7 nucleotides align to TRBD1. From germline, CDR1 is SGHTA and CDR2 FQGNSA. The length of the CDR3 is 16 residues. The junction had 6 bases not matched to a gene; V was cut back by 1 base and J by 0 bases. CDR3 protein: CASSLVPTGNSYEQYF. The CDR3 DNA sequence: TGTGCCAGCAGCTTAGTGCCGACAGGGAACTCCTACGAGCAGTACTTC.

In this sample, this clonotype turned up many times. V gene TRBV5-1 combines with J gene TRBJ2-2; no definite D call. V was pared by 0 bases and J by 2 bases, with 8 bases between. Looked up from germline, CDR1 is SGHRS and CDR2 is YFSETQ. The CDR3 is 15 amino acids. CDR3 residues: CASSLGGTNTGELFF. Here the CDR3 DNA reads TGCGCCAGCAGCTTGGGCGGCACTAACACCGGGGAGCTGTTTTTT.